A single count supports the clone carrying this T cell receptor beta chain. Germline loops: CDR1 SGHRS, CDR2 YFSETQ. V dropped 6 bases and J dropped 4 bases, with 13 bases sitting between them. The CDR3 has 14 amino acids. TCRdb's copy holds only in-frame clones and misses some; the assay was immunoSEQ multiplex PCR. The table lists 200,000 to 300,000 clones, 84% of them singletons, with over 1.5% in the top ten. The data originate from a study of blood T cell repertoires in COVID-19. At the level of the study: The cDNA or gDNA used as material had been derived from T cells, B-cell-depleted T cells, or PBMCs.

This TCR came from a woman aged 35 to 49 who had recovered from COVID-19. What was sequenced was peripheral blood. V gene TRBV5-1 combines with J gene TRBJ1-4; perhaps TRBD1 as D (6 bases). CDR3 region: CASNTGQSNEKLFF. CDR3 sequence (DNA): TGCGCCAGCAACACAGGACAGAGTAATGAAAAACTGTTTTTT.